This T cell receptor beta chain was sequenced during a study of T cell responses to AZD1222 COVID-19 vaccine. Study-level results: Sampling captured repertoires only after the peak T cell response.

Trimming cost V 3 bases and J 6 bases, with 11 bases left between them. Germline-derived CDR1 and CDR2 are DFQATT and SNEGSKA (reference sequence). The CDR3 extends over 13 amino acids. The sample holds a few counts of this clone. Its antigen is currently unknown. Assay used: immunoSEQ multiplex PCR; TCRdb lists only in-frame clones, some missing. The repertoire consists of over 100,000 clones, with approximately 88% occurring once and the leading ten covering about 3.5%. The gene calls are TRBV20-1 and TRBJ2-2; D is ambiguous. The material was peripheral blood, obtained on day 0 of AZD1222 vaccination. The TCR originated in an adult in good health. The CDR3 loop reads CSASSQAPGELFF. The DNA for the CDR3 is TGCAGTGCTAGTTCGCAGGCCCCCGGGGAGCTGTTTTTT.